A selection of T cell receptor beta chains follows, all from one sample in a study of monozygotic twins with inflammatory bowel disease. TCRdb re-called the 5' RACE reads and shows each CDR3 protein once, DNA omitted. Reported are around 450,000 distinct CDR3 sequences; the ten largest clones contain 2.4%. Sample: blood. Receptors originate from a human donor with ulcerative colitis or Crohn's disease, or a healthy co-twin of an affected twin (not recorded which). The CDR3 runs from the conserved cysteine through the conserved F or W.

TRBV11-2,TRBJ2-7,15,CASSLAPDFSYEQYF
TRBV12-3/TRBV12-4,TRBJ2-2,12,CASINYQSELFF
TRBV20-1,TRBJ2-3,14,CSACGAGGTDTQYF
TRBV24-1,TRBJ2-5,16,CATSEGGGQKEETQYF
TRBV7-9,TRBJ2-7,15,CASSLDRQGNYEQYF
TRBV21-1,TRBJ2-1,11,CASPRLLGRFF
TRBV3-1,TRBJ1-2,12,CASSQFKAGYTF
TRBV6-2/TRBV6-3,TRBJ2-7,14,CASSYGQGNYEQYF
TRBV7-9,TRBJ1-1,15,CASSLIQAHNTEAFF
TRBV27,TRBJ2-2,16,CASSPPTGPNTGELFF
TRBV16,TRBJ2-7,16,CASSPSWGTYPYEQYF
TRBV5-4,TRBJ2-3,15,CASSLGGAGSDTQYF
TRBV15,TRBJ2-1,17,CATSAGLAGAGYNEQFF
TRBV30,TRBJ2-3,11,CAWIDSDTQYF
TRBV7-2,TRBJ2-1,12,CASSPWDNEQFF
TRBV5-1,TRBJ2-1,14,CASSSLWGDSEQFF
TRBV7-9,TRBJ2-1,15,CASSLGGLDYNEQFF
TRBV7-9,TRBJ1-2,13,CASSARQLYGYTF
TRBV4-2,TRBJ2-1,17,CASSQQSASGRYNEQFF
TRBV25-1,TRBJ1-4,14,CASNDSPTNEKLFF
TRBV7-9,TRBJ2-1,15,CASSLAGGPMNEQFF
TRBV6-2/TRBV6-3,TRBJ2-2,12,CASRQGPGELFF
TRBV10-3,TRBJ2-6,18,CAISESRGRSSGANVLTF
TRBV4-3,TRBJ1-2,14,CASSPQAGSYGYTF
TRBV2,TRBJ2-3,19,CASSDPPTGTGGFTDTQYF
TRBV9,TRBJ1-5,13,CASSKQDGQPQHF
TRBV7-2,TRBJ2-7,16,CASSLVPGFGAREQYF
TRBV6-5,TRBJ1-5,16,CASSNTPGGAWQPQHF
TRBV5-6,TRBJ1-1,12,CASSHGTGEAFF
TRBV4-2,TRBJ2-5,15,CASSQEGGRQETQYF
TRBV15,TRBJ2-7,15,CATSRMTGDLNEQYF
TRBV5-1,TRBJ2-7,17,CASSWASIAGGTYEQYF
TRBV6-5,TRBJ2-5,13,CASSPTAGKGKYF
TRBV6-6,TRBJ1-1,13,CASKRAGNTEAFF
TRBV10-3,TRBJ1-3,12,CAITGNGNTIYF
TRBV12-3/TRBV12-4,TRBJ1-2,13,CASSIGTVRGYTF
TRBV20-1,TRBJ2-3,12,CSAAGGSDTQYF
TRBV7-2,TRBJ2-1,16,CASSLVLAGLLNEQFF
TRBV25-1,TRBJ2-1,13,CASRWGANNEQFF
TRBV10-3,TRBJ1-2,13,CAIGGDSNYGYTF
TRBV19,TRBJ1-5,12,CASGDGYQPQHF
TRBV5-1,TRBJ1-1,15,CASSVQTDLNTEAFF
TRBV7-8,TRBJ2-1,16,CASSPFATGADNEQFF
TRBV5-1,TRBJ1-1,14,CASTIGDRATEAFF
TRBV6-5,TRBJ2-3,15,CASSSPAAGSDTQYF
TRBV19,TRBJ2-3,15,CASSIRGLATDTQYF
TRBV6-2/TRBV6-3,TRBJ1-2,16,CASSMDSYFRDYGYTF
TRBV30,TRBJ1-1,13,CAWSPNRDTEAFF
TRBV25-1,TRBJ2-2,16,CASSATGTGIVGELFF
TRBV5-1,TRBJ1-1,14,CASSSRAPGTEAFF
TRBV7-2,TRBJ1-5,15,CASSETGSGNQPQHF
TRBV7-3,TRBJ2-2,15,CASSLKQGVTGELFF
TRBV20-1,TRBJ2-1,12,CSANGRGDNKFF
TRBV5-1,TRBJ2-2,16,CASSPLSCLNTGELFF
TRBV5-1,TRBJ1-5,13,CASGQGGNQPQHF
TRBV5-5,TRBJ1-2,15,CASSLGPIAVYGYTF
TRBV20-1,TRBJ2-1,14,CSARAARGGHEQFF
TRBV6-5,TRBJ1-4,14,CASRLLGTNEKLFF
TRBV6-5,TRBJ1-3,16,CASSYEGLYPRNTIYF